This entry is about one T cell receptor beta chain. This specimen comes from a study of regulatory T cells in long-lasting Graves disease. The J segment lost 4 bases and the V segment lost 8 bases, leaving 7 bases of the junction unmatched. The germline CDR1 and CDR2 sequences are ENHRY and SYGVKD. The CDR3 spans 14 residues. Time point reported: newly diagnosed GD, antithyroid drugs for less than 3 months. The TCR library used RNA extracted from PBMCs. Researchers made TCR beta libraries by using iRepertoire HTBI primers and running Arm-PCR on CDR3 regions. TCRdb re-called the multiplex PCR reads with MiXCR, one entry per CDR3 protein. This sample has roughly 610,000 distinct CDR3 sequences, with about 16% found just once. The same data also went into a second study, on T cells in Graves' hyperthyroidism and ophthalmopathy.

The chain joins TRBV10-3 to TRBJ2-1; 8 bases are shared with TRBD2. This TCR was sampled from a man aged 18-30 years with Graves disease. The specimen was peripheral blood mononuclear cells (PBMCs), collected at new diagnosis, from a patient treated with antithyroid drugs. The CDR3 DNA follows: TGTGCCATCGGACTAGCAGATCTTTACAATGAGCAGTTCTTC. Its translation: CAIGLADLYNEQFF.